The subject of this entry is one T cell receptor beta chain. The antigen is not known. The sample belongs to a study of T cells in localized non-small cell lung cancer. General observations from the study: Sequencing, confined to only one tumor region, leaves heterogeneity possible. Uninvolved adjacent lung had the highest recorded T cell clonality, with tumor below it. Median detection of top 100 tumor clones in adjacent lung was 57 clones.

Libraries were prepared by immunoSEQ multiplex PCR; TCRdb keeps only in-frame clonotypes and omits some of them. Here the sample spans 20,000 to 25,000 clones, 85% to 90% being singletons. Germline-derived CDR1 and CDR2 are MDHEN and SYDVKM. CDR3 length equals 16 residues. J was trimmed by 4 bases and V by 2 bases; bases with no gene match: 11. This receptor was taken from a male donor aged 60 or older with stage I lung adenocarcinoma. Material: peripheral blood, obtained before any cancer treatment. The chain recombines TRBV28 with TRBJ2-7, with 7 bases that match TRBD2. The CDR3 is CASSLMGLAELYEQYF. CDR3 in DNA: TGTGCCAGCAGTTTAATGGGGCTAGCGGAGTTATACGAGCAGTACTTC.